Presented here are 2 T cell receptor beta chains from one specimen sequenced in a study of blood T cell repertoires in COVID-19. Generated by immunoSEQ multiplex PCR, the TCRdb table keeps only in-frame clones and is missing some. The repertoire holds about 140,000 clones, more than 70% seen once, with more than 4% in the top ten. The sequencing sample was made of peripheral blood. These receptors originate from a woman aged 50 to 60 with acute or convalescent COVID-19.

The rearrangement uses TRBV19 and TRBJ1-2; possibly TRBD1 for D (6 bases). Germline values: CDR1 LNHDA, CDR2 SQIVND (reference sequence). Trimming removed 0 bases at V and 4 bases at J, with 12 bases between. The CDR3 runs to 15 residues. This chain's CDR3 is CASSIDSGQIYGYTF. The CDR3 bases are TGTGCCAGTAGTATAGATTCAGGACAGATCTATGGCTACACCTTC.

The genes are TRBV5-1 and TRBJ2-5; 11 bases fit TRBD1. Germline CDR1 is SGHRS and CDR2 is YFSETQ. Trimming at V came to 3 bases and at J to 5 bases, leaving 6 bases not matched to a gene. The CDR3 totals 15 residues. The CDR3 DNA reads as TGCGCCAGCAGCTCCGGGACAGGGGGGGCGGAGACCCAGTACTTC. Amino acids: CASSSGTGGAETQYF.